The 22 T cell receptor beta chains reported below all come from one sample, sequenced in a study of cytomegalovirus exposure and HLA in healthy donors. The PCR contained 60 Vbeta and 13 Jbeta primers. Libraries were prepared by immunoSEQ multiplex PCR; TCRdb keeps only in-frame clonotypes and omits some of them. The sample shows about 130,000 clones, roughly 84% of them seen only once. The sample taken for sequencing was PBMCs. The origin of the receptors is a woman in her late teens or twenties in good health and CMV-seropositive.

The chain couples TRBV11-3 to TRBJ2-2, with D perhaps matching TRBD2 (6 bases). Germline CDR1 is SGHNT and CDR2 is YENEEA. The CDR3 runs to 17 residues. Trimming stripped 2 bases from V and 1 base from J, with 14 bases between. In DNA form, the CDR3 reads TGTGCCAGCAGCTTAACTAGCCAGGGAGGGAACACCGGGGAGCTGTTTTTT. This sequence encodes CASSLTSQGGNTGELFF.

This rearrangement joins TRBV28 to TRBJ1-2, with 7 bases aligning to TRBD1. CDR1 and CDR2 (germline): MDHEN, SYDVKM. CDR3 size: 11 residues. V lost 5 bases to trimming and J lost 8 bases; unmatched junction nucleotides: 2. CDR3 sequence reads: CASSRDRGYTF. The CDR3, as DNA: TGTGCCAGCAGTCGGGACAGAGGCTACACCTTC.

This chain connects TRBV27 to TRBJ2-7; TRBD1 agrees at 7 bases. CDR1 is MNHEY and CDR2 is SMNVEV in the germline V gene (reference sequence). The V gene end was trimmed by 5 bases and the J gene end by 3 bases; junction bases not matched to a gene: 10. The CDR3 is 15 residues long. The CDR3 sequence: CASSPIQGFLYEQYF. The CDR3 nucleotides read TGTGCCAGCAGTCCTATACAGGGGTTCCTCTACGAGCAGTACTTC.

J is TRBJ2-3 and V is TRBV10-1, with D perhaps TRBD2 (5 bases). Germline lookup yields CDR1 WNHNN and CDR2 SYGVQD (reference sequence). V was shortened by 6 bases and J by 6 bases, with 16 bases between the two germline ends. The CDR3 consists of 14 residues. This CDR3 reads CASRGSGMMDTQYF. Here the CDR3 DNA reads TGCGCCAGCAGAGGTTCCGGGATGATGGATACGCAGTATTTT.

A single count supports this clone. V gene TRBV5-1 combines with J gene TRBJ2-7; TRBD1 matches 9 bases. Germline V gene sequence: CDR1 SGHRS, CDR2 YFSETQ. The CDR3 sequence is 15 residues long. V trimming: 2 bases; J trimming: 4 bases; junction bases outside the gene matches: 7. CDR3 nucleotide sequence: TGCGCCAGCAGCTTCTATCCGGGACAGGGATACGAGCAGTACTTC. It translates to CASSFYPGQGYEQYF.

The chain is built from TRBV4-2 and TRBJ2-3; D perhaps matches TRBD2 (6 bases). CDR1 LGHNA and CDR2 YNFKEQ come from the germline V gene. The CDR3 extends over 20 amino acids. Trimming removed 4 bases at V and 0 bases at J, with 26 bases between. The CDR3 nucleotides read TGTGCCAGCAGCCCCCCGGGACTCGGAGGCCCGGGGCGTAGCACAGATACGCAGTATTTT. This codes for CASSPPGLGGPGRSTDTQYF.

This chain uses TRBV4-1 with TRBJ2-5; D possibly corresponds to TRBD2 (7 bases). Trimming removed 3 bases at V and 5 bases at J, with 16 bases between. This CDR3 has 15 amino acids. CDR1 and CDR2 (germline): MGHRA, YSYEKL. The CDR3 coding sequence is TGCGCCAGCAGCCAGGGATGGGGGGGCCGGGAGACCCAGTACTTC. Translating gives CASSQGWGGRETQYF.

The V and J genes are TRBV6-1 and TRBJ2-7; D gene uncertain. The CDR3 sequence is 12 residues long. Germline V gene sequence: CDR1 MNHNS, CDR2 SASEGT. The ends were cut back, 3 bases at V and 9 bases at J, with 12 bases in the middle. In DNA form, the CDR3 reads TGTGCCAGCAGTGATGTCGCGGCCGGGCAGTACTTC. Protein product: CASSDVAAGQYF.

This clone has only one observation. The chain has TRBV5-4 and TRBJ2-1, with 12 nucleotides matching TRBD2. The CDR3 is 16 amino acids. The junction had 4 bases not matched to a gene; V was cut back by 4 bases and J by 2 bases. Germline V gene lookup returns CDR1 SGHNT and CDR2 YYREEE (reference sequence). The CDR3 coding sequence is TGTGCCAGCAGCCTAGCGGGGGGGGGCCCCTACAATGAGCAGTTCTTC. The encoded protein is CASSLAGGGPYNEQFF.

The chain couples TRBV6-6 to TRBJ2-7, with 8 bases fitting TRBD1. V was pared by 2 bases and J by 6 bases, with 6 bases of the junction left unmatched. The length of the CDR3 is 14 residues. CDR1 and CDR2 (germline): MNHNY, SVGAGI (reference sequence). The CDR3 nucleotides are TGTGCCAGCAGTTACGGGGTTACAGGGGGCGAGCAGTACTTC. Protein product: CASSYGVTGGEQYF.

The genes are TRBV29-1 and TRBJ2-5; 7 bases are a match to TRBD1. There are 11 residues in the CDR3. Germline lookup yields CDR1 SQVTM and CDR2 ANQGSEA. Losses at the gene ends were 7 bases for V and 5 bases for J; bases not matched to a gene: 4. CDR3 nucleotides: TGCAGCGAACACAGGGGTGAGACCCAGTACTTC. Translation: CSEHRGETQYF.

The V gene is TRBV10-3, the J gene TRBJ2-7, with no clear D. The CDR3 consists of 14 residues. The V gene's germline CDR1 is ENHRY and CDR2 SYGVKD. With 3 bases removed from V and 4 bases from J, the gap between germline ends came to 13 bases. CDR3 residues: CAISDPLVAYEQYF. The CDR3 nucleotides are TGTGCCATCAGTGACCCGCTAGTGGCGTACGAGCAGTACTTC.

CDR3 region: CASSRTGKGEQFF. The CDR3 bases are TGTGCCAGCAGCCGGACTGGGAAGGGTGAGCAGTTCTTC. The rearrangement uses TRBV6-1 and TRBJ2-1, with D perhaps matching TRBD2 (5 bases). The germline V and J ends were trimmed by 6 bases and 9 bases, with 15 bases remaining between them. CDR1 is MNHNS and CDR2 is SASEGT in the germline V gene. CDR3 length: 13 residues.

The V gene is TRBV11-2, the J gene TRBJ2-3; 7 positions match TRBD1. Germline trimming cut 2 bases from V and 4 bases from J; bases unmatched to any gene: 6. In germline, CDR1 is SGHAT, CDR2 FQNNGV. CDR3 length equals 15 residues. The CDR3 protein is CASSLIGGDPDTQYF. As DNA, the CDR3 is TGTGCCAGCAGCTTAATAGGGGGCGACCCAGATACGCAGTATTTT.

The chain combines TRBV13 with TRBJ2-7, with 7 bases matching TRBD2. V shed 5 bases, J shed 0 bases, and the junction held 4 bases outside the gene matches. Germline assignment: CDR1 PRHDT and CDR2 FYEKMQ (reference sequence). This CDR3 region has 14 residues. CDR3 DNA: TGTGCCAGCAGCCGCGGGGGTGTCTCCTACGAGCAGTACTTC. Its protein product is CASSRGGVSYEQYF.

In DNA form, the CDR3 reads TGTGCCAGCAGCCAGGGCGACAGGAGGTATGAGCAGTTCTTC. It encodes CASSQGDRRYEQFF. The gene calls are TRBV7-2 and TRBJ2-1; possible D gene TRBD1, 6 bases. Germline V CDR1 and CDR2: SGHTA, FQGNSA. V was clipped by 5 bases and J by 8 bases, with 16 bases between them. The CDR3 totals 14 residues. The whole variable domain, filled in from reference TRBV7-2 and TRBJ2-1, reads GAGVSQSPSNKVTEKGKDVELRCDPISGHTALYWYRQSLGQGLEFLIYFQGNSAPDKSGLPSDRFSAERTGGSVSTLTIQRTQQEDSAVYLCASSQGDRRYEQFFGPGTRLTVL.

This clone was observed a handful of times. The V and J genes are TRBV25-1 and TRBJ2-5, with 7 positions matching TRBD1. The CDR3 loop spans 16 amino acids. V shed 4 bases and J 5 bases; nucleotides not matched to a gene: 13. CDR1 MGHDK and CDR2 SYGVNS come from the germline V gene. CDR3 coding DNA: TGTGCCAGCAGTGTGAAGGGGGCGCCCTCCGTGGAGACCCAGTACTTC. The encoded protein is CASSVKGAPSVETQYF.

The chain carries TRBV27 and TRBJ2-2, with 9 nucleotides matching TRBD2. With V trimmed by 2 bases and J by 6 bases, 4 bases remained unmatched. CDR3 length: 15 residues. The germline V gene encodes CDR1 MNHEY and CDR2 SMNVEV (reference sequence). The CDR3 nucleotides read TGTGCCAGCAGTTTAGGGCTAGCGGGGCCCGGGGAGCTGTTTTTT. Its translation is CASSLGLAGPGELFF.

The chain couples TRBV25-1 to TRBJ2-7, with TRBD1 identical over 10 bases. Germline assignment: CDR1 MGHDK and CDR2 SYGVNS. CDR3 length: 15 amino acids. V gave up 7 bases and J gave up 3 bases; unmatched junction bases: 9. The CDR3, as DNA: TGTGCCAGCACCCCGGGACAGGGGACGATCTACGAGCAGTACTTC. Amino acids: CASTPGQGTIYEQYF.

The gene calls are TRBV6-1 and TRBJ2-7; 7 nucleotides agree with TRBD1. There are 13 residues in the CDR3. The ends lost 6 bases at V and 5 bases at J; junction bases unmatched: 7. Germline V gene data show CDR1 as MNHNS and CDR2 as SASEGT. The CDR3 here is CASSYGTADEQYF. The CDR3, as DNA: TGTGCCAGCAGCTATGGGACAGCGGACGAGCAGTACTTC.

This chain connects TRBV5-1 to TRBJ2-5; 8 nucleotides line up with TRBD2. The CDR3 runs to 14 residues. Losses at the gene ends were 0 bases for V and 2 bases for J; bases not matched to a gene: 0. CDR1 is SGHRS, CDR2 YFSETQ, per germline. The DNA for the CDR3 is TGCGCCAGCAGCTTGGGCGGGGGGCAAGAGACCCAGTACTTC. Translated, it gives CASSLGGGQETQYF.

The CDR3 bases are TGCGCCAGCAGCCAAGGGCGTAGCGGGGGACTGCAAGAGACCCAGTACTTC. It encodes CASSQGRSGGLQETQYF. The rearrangement links TRBV4-1 to TRBJ2-5; 9 nucleotides agree with TRBD2. The V gene's germline CDR1 is MGHRA and CDR2 YSYEKL. Germline trimming cut 1 base from V and 2 bases from J; bases unmatched to any gene: 8. The CDR3 consists of 17 residues.